This is a list of T cell receptor beta chains from one sample in a study of beta chain features in type 1 diabetes. Here immunoSEQ multiplex PCR was the method, and the copy in TCRdb shows in-frame clones only, minus some. The profile shows about 150,000 clones, around 10% of them singletons. Sequenced: central memory CD4+ T cells from blood. The receptors originated from a man between 18 and 29 years old in good health. Both conserved end residues are part of each CDR3. D genes are given only for firm matches. Clone size is given for some rows only: seen once, a few or many times, or a class if the clone is expanded.

NA	many	TRBV28	TRBJ2-7	TGTGCCAGCAGTTCCTTCACCTACGAGCAGTACTTC	CASSSFTYEQYF
NA	NA	TRBV7-9	TRBJ1-2	TGTGCCAGCAGCTTCTCGGGCGGCTACACCTTC	CASSFSGGYTF
TRBD1	NA	TRBV29-1	TRBJ1-1	TGCAGCGTTTCCCTGGGGGGCCAGGGGGCTGAAGCTTTCTTT	CSVSLGGQGAEAFF
TRBD1	few	TRBV29-1	TRBJ1-1	TGCAGCGTTGCGACAGGGAAGGGGACTGAAGCTTTCTTT	CSVATGKGTEAFF
TRBD2	few	TRBV4-2	TRBJ2-1	TGTGCCAGCAGCCAAAGGCCTAGCGGGGGGCGAGACAATGAGCAGTTCTTC	CASSQRPSGGRDNEQFF
NA	NA	TRBV21-1	TRBJ1-2	TGTGCCAGCAGCAAAGCGCTGGGAAGGGAGGGATGCGGCTACACCTTC	CASSKALGREGCGYTF
TRBD2	NA	TRBV9	TRBJ2-3	TGTGCCAGCAGCGTAGCTCTAGCGGAAGATACGCAGTATTTT	CASSVALAEDTQYF
NA	NA	TRBV9	TRBJ1-2	TGTGCCAGCAGCGCCTTGGACAACATCTATGGCTACACCTTC	CASSALDNIYGYTF
TRBD2	NA	TRBV11-3	TRBJ2-7	TGTGCCAGCAGCTTAGGGGTCGGAGCGGGAAAACGCTCCTACGAGCAGTACTTC	CASSLGVGAGKRSYEQYF
TRBD1	NA	TRBV29-1	TRBJ1-2	TGCAGCGTGCTTCTTGGACAGGGGAACTATGGCTACACCTTC	CSVLLGQGNYGYTF
NA	few	TRBV5-6	TRBJ1-1	TGTGCCAGCAGCTTGGGGAGCGGGGGAAGTCGCACTGAAGCTTTCTTT	CASSLGSGGSRTEAFF
NA	NA	TRBV12-5	TRBJ2-1	TGTGCTAGTTGCCAGCGGAACAATGAGCAGTTCTTC	CASCQRNNEQFF
NA	few	TRBV29-1	TRBJ2-5	TGCAGCGTTGGGGCGGAAGAAGAGACCCAGTACTTC	CSVGAEEETQYF
NA	few	TRBV13	TRBJ2-7	TGTGCCAGCAGCTTAGGGGCAGGGGCCTACGAGCAGTACTTC	CASSLGAGAYEQYF
NA	few	TRBV7-2	TRBJ2-2	TGTGCCAGCAGCCCGGAGATTACCGGGGAGCTGTTTTTT	CASSPEITGELFF
TRBD1	NA	TRBV6-5	TRBJ1-5	TGTGCCACCCGGGACAGTCAGCAGCCCCAGCATTTT	CATRDSQQPQHF
NA	NA	TRBV7-2	TRBJ2-7	TGTGCCAGCAGCTTAGCTGGAGTTGCTGCCTACGAGCAGTACTTC	CASSLAGVAAYEQYF
NA	many	TRBV29-1	TRBJ2-6	TGCAGCGTTGGAGACCCAGGGATCTCTGGGGCCAACGTCCTGACTTTC	CSVGDPGISGANVLTF
NA	few	TRBV5-1	TRBJ2-7	TGCGCCAGCAGCTCAGGAGGGAGCCAAGCCTACGAGCAGTACTTC	CASSSGGSQAYEQYF
NA	NA	TRBV25-1	TRBJ1-1	TGTGCCAGCAGTGATACCAGGGAGAACACTGAAGCTTTCTTT	CASSDTRENTEAFF
NA	NA	TRBV10-3	TRBJ1-1	TGTGCCATCAGGGTCCAGGGGAACACTGAAGCTTTCTTT	CAIRVQGNTEAFF
TRBD2	NA	TRBV7-9	TRBJ2-3	TGTGCCAGCAGCTTAAGGCAGACTAGCGGGCTTACAGATACGCAGTATTTT	CASSLRQTSGLTDTQYF
NA	few	TRBV7-8	TRBJ1-3	TGTGCCAGCAGCTTAGGCGCAGGTTTGTCGGGAAACACCATATATTTT	CASSLGAGLSGNTIYF
TRBD2	NA	TRBV5-6	TRBJ2-1	TGTGCCAGCAGCCAAACGGACAGGCGGAGGACTAGCGGGAGCAATGAGCAGTTCTTC	CASSQTDRRRTSGSNEQFF
NA	NA	TRBV29-1	TRBJ2-3	TGCAGCGTTGGGAGCAGCACTAGCACAGATACGCAGTATTTT	CSVGSSTSTDTQYF
NA	NA	TRBV6-5	TRBJ2-1	TGTGCCAGCAGTGGGACCTACAATGAGCAGTTCTTC	CASSGTYNEQFF
TRBD1	many	TRBV14	TRBJ1-1	TGTGCCAGCAGCCGTAGATCGGGACAGGGGAACACTGAAGCTTTCTTT	CASSRRSGQGNTEAFF
NA	NA	TRBV7-8	TRBJ2-3	TGTGCCAGCAGCCTCGGGACCTATAGCACAGATACGCAGTATTTT	CASSLGTYSTDTQYF
NA	few	TRBV28	TRBJ2-5	TGTGCCAGCAGCCTACCCCAGGCGGAGACCCAGTACTTC	CASSLPQAETQYF
NA	few	TRBV7-2	TRBJ2-5	TGTGCCAGCAGCTTAGTCGCGGGGTTCCCGTACTTC	CASSLVAGFPYF
NA	few	TRBV4-3	TRBJ2-7	TGCGCCAGCAGCCAAGATTTCTCGGTCGAGCAGTACTTC	CASSQDFSVEQYF
TRBD1	NA	TRBV5-4	TRBJ1-6	TGTGCCAGCAGCTTAGACAGGGCCAGTAATTCACCCCTCCACTTT	CASSLDRASNSPLHF
NA	NA	TRBV9	TRBJ1-2	TGTGCCAGCAGCCCGCGCATGGTAGGGGTCTATGGCTACACCTTC	CASSPRMVGVYGYTF
NA	NA	TRBV19	TRBJ1-1	TGTGCCAGCCCGATAAGGGTTGAAGCTTTCTTT	CASPIRVEAFF
NA	few	TRBV9	TRBJ2-5	TGTGCCAGCAGCGTAGGGGCCGTCCCAGAGACCCAGTACTTC	CASSVGAVPETQYF
TRBD2	few	TRBV5-1	TRBJ2-2	TGCGCCAGCAGCCCCGGGACTAGAGACACCGGGGAGCTGTTTTTT	CASSPGTRDTGELFF